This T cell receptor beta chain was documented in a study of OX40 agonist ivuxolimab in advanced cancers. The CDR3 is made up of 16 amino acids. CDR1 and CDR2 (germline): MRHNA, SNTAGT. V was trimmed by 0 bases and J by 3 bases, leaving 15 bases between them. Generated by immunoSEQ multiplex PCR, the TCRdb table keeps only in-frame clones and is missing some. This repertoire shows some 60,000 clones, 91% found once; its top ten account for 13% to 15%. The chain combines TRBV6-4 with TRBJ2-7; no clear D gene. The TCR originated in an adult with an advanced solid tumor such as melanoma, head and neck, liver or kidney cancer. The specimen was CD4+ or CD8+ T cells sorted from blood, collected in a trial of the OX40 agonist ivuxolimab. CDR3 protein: CASSDSDGWISYEQYF. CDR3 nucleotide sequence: TGTGCCAGCAGTGACTCGGACGGTTGGATAAGCTACGAGCAGTACTTC.